This T cell receptor (beta chain) was identified in a study of T cell responses to AZD1222 COVID-19 vaccine. The repertoire was sequenced with immunoSEQ multiplex PCR; TCRdb's copy has only in-frame clones and lacks some. The sample lists about 180,000 clones; 88% were seen once. The CDR3 covers 13 residues. V lost 5 bases and J lost 5, with 12 bases in between. Germline CDR1 reads LNHNV; CDR2 reads YYDKDF (reference sequence). Regarding this clone: Antigen unknown.

Study-wide results and caveats: White British donors predominated, females outnumbered males, and clonal diversity was possibly underestimated. All repertoire sampling was performed exclusively after the peak T cell response.

The sample here was peripheral blood, taken on day 0 of AZD1222 vaccination. The receptor was isolated from an adult in good health. The V and J genes are TRBV15 and TRBJ1-1; possibly TRBD1 for D (5 bases). The CDR3 spells CATSWQKGTEAFF. CDR3 nucleotides: TGTGCCACCAGCTGGCAGAAGGGGACTGAAGCTTTCTTT.